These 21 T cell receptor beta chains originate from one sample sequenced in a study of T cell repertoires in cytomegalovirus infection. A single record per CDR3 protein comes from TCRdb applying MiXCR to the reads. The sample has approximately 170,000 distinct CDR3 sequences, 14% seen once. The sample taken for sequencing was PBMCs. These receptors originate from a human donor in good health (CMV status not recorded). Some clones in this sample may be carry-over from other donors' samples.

The CDR3 coding sequence is TGTGCCAGCAGCCCACGGAGTGCTAATGAGCAGTTCTTC. As protein: CASSPRSANEQFF. This rearrangement joins TRBV7-3 to TRBJ2-1; no firm D call. This CDR3 has 13 amino acids. Per germline, CDR1 SGHTA and CDR2 FQGTGA. Trimming took 5 bases from V and 7 from J, leaving 12 bases between them.

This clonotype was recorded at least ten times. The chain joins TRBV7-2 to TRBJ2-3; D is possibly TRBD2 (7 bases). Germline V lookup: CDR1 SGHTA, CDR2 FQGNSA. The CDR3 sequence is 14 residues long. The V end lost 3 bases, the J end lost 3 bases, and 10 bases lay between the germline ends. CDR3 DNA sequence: TGTGCCAGCAGCTTGGCGGGGGCGACAGATACGCAGTATTTT. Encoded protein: CASSLAGATDTQYF.

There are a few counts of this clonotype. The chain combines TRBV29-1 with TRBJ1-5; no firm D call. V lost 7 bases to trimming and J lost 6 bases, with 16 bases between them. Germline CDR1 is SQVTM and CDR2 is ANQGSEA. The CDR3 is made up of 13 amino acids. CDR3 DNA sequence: TGCAGCGCGGCCAGCACTTTGGGTCAGCCCCAGCATTTT. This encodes CSAASTLGQPQHF. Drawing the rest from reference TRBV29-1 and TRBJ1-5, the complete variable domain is SAVISQKPSRDICQRGTSLTIQCQVDSQVTMMFWYRQQPGQSLTLIATANQGSEATYESGFVIDKFPISRPNLTFSTLTVSNMSPEDSSIYLCSAASTLGQPQHFGDGTRLSIL.

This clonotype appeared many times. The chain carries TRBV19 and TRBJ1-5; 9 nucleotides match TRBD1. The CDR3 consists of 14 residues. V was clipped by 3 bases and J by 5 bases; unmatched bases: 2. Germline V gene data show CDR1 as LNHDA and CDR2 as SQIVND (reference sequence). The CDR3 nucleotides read TGTGCCAGTAGTATGAGGGACAGGGATCAGCCCCAGCATTTT. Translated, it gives CASSMRDRDQPQHF.

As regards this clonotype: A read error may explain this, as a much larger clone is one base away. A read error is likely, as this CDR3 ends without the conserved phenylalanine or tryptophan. In nucleotides, the CDR3 is TGTGCCAGCAGCTTAAGCGGGGGGCCTAGCACAGATACGCAGTATTCT. Residues: CASSLSGGPSTDTQYS. This sequence joins TRBV7-9 and TRBJ2-3, with TRBD2 matching over 9 bases. Germline CDR1 and CDR2: SEHNR and FQNEAQ (reference sequence). V lost 2 bases to trimming and J lost 0 bases; unmatched junction nucleotides: 3. This CDR3 region has 16 residues.

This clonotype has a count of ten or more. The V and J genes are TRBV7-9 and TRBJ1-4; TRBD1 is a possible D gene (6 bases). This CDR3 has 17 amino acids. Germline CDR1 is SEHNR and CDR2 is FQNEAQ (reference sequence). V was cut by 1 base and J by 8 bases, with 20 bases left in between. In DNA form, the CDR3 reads TGTGCCAGCAGCTTAGAGGCCTTACAGGGTCGTAGGGAAAAACTGTTTTTT. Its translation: CASSLEALQGRREKLFF. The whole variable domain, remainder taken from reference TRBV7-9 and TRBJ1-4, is DTGVSQNPRHKITKRGQNVTFRCDPISEHNRLYWYRQTLGQGPEFLTYFQNEAQLEKSRLLSDRFSAERPKGSFSTLEIQRTEQGDSAMYLCASSLEALQGRREKLFFGSGTQLSVL.

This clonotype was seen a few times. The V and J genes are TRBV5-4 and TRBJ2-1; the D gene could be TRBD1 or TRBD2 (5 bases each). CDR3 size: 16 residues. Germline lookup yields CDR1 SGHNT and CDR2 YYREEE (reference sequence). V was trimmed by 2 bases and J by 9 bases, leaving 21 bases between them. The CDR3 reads CASSLRHPQGVGEQFF. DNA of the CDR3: TGTGCCAGCAGCTTACGACACCCCCAGGGAGTAGGTGAGCAGTTCTTC. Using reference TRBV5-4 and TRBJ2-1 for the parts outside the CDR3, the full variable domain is ETGVTQSPTHLIKTRGQQVTLRCSSQSGHNTVSWYQQALGQGPQFIFQYYREEENGRGNFPPRFSGLQFPNYSSELNVNALELDDSALYLCASSLRHPQGVGEQFFGPGTRLTVL.

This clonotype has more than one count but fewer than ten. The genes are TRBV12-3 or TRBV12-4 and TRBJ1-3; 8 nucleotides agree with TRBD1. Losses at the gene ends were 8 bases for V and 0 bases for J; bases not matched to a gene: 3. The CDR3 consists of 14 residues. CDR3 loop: CASRDRSSGNTIYF. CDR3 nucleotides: TGTGCCAGCCGGGACAGGAGCTCTGGAAACACCATATATTTT.

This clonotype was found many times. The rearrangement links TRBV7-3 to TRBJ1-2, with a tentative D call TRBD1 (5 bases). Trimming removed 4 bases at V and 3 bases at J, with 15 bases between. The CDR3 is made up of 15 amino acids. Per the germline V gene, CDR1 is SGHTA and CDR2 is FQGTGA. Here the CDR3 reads CASSWGPESDYGYTF. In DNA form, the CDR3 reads TGTGCCAGCAGCTGGGGACCGGAGAGCGACTATGGCTACACCTTC.

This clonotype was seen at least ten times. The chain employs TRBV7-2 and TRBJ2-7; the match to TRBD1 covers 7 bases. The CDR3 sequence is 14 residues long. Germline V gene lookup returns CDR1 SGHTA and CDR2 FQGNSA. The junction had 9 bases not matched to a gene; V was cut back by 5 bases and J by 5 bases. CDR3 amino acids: CASSRGTANNEQYF. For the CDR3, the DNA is TGTGCCAGCAGCCGAGGGACAGCTAATAACGAGCAGTACTTC.

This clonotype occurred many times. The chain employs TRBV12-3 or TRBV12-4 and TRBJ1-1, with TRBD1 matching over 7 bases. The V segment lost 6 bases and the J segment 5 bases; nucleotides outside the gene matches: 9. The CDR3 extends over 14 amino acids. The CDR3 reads CASSLHRGRTEAFF. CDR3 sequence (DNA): TGTGCCAGCAGCCTTCACAGGGGCCGGACTGAAGCTTTCTTT.

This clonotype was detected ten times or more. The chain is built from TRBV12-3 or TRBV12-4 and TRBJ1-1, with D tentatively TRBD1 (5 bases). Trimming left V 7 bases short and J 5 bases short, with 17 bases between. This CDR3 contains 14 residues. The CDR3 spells CASKGDYHRTEAFF. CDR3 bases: TGTGCCAGCAAAGGGGATTATCATCGGACTGAAGCTTTCTTT.

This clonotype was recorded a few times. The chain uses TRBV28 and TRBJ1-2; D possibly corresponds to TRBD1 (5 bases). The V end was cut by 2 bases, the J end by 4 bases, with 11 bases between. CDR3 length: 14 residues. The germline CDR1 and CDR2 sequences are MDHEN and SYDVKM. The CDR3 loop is CASSLRQGAYGYTF. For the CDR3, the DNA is TGTGCCAGCAGTTTAAGGCAAGGGGCCTATGGCTACACCTTC.

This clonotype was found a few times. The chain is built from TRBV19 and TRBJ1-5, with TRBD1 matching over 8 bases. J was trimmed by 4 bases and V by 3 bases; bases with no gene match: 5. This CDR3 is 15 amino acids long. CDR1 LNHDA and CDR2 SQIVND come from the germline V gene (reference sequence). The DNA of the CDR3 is TGTGCCAGTAGTATGTCGGGGACAGGTAATCAGCCCCAGCATTTT. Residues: CASSMSGTGNQPQHF.

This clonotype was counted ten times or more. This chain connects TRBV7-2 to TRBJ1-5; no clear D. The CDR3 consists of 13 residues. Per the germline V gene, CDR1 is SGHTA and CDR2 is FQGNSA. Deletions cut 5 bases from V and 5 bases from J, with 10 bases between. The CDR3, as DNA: TGTGCCAGCAGCCCTCGCCTTGATCAGCCCCAGCATTTT. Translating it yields CASSPRLDQPQHF. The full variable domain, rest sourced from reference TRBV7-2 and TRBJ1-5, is GAGVSQSPSNKVTEKGKDVELRCDPISGHTALYWYRQSLGQGLEFLIYFQGNSAPDKSGLPSDRFSAERTGGSVSTLTIQRTQQEDSAVYLCASSPRLDQPQHFGDGTRLSIL.

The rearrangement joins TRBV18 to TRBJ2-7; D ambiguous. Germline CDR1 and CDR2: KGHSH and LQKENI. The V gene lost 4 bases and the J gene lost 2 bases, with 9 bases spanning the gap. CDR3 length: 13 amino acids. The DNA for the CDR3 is TGTGCCAGCTCACAGGAACTTACCTACGAGCAGTACTTC. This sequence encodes CASSQELTYEQYF.

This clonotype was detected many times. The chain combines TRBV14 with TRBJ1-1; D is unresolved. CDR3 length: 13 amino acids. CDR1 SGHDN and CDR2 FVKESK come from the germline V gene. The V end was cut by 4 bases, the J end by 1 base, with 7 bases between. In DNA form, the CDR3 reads TGTGCCAGCAGCCTGAAATCGAACACTGAAGCTTTCTTT. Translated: CASSLKSNTEAFF.

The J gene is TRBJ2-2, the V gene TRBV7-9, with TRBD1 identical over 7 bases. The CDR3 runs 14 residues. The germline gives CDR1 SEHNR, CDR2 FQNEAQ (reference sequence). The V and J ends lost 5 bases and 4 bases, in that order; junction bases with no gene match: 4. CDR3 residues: CASSPTGRTGELFF. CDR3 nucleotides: TGTGCCAGCAGCCCGACAGGGCGCACCGGGGAGCTGTTTTTT.

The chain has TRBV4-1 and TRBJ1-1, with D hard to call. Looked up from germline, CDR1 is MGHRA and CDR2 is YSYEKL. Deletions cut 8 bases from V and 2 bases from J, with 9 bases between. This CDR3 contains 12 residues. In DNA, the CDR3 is TGCGCCAGCCGGACGGCTAACACTGAAGCTTTCTTT. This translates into CASRTANTEAFF.

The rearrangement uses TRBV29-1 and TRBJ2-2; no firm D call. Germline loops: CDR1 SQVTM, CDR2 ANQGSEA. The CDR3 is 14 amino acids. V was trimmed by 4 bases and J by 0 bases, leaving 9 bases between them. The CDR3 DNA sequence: TGCAGCGTTGTGTGGGGTACGAACACCGGGGAGCTGTTTTTT. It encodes CSVVWGTNTGELFF.

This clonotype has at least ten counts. The CDR3 coding sequence is TGTGCCAGCAGGGAACTAGCGGGCGGGTTCCAAGAGACCCAGTACTTC. It specifies CASRELAGGFQETQYF. The rearrangement links TRBV28 to TRBJ2-5; 9 nucleotides agree with TRBD2. The junction had 9 bases not matched to a gene; V was cut back by 6 bases and J by 1 base. CDR1 is MDHEN, CDR2 SYDVKM, per germline. This CDR3 is 16 amino acids long.